This TCR beta chain was obtained from a study of shared clonotypes between healthy human individuals. This CDR3 region has 13 residues. The V end was cut by 0 bases, the J end by 3 bases, with 4 bases between. Germline assignment: CDR1 SGHAT and CDR2 FQNNGV. This clone occurred once. Different DNA sequences within this sample yield the same CDR3. Sequenced by immunoSEQ multiplex PCR; TCRdb stores in-frame clones only, minus some. The sample shows around 2.5 million clones, roughly 93% of them seen only once. The chain uses TRBV11-2 and TRBJ2-3, with D hard to call. The receptor was derived from a man aged 18 to 30 in good health. Some clones in this sample may be carry-over from other donors' samples. Sequencing was performed on naive CD4+ T cells from PBMCs. As for subset: CD45RA+ positively selected. The CDR3 loop reads CASSLDRTDTQYF. In nucleotides, the CDR3 is TGTGCCAGCAGCTTAGACCGTACAGATACGCAGTATTTT.